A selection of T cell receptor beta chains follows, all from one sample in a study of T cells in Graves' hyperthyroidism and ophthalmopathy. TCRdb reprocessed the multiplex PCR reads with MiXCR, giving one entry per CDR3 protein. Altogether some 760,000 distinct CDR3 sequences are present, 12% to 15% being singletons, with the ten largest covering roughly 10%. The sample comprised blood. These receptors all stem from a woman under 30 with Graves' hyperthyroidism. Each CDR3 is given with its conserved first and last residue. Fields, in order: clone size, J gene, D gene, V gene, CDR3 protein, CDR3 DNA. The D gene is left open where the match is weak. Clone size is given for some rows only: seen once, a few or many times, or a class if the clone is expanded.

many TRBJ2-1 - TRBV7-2 CASSLTVISYNEQFF TGTGCCAGCAGCTTGACAGTGATCTCCTACAATGAGCAGTTCTTC
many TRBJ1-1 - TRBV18 CASSPPNRRANTEAFF TGTGCCAGCTCACCCCCGAATCGGAGAGCGAACACTGAAGCTTTCTTT
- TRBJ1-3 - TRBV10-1 CASSESAPTLPTIYF TGCGCCAGCAGTGAGTCAGCCCCGACCTTGCCGACCATATATTTT
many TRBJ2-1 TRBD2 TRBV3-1 CASSQGTSVDEQFF TGTGCCAGCAGCCAAGGGACTAGCGTCGATGAGCAGTTCTTC
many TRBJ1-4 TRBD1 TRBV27 CASSPWTGGASIGEKLFF TGTGCCAGCAGTCCCTGGACAGGGGGCGCGTCGATCGGTGAAAAACTGTTTTTT
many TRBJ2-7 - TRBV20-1 CSAFNRAASSYEQYF TGCAGTGCCTTCAACCGGGCAGCTAGCTCCTACGAGCAGTACTTC
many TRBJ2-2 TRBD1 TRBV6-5 CASSYDRGGTGELFF TGTGCCAGCAGTTACGACAGGGGAGGCACCGGGGAGCTGTTTTTT
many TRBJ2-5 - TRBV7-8 CASSLARLAIARGTQYF TGTGCCAGCAGCTTAGCGCGACTAGCTATAGCCAGGGGGACCCAGTACTTC
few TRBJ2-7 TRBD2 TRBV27 CASSLTAGTPYEQYF TGTGCCAGCAGTTTGACAGCGGGGACTCCCTACGAGCAGTACTTC
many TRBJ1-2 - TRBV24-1 CATSDSSGVLGNYGYTF TGTGCCACCAGTGATTCGTCAGGAGTATTGGGGAACTATGGCTACACCTTC
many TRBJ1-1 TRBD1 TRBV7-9 CASSWLGQGREAFF TGTGCCAGCAGCTGGTTGGGACAGGGGCGAGAAGCTTTCTTT
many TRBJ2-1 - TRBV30 CAWRRSRLSYNEQFF TGTGCCTGGAGGCGATCCCGGCTTTCCTACAATGAGCAGTTCTTC
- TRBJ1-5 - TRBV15 CATSRNRENQPQHF TGTGCCACCAGCAGAAACAGGGAGAATCAGCCCCAGCATTTT
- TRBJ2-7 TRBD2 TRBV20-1 CSASTSVEQYF TGCAGTGCTTCTACTAGCGTCGAGCAGTACTTC
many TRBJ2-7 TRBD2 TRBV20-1 CSATSGLAGAGEQYF TGCAGTGCCACTTCCGGACTAGCGGGAGCAGGCGAGCAGTACTTC
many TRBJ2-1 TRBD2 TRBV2 CASSVILAASYNEQFF TGTGCCAGCAGCGTAATTCTAGCGGCGTCCTACAATGAGCAGTTCTTC
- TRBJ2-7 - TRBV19 CASSMGTLHEQYF TGTGCCAGTAGTATGGGGACCCTCCACGAGCAGTACTTC
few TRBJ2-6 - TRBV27 CASSFRPFSGANVLTF TGTGCCAGCAGTTTCCGACCATTCTCTGGGGCCAACGTCCTGACTTTC
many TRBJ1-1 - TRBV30 CAWSVHGGTEAFF TGTGCCTGGAGTGTACACGGGGGCACTGAAGCTTTCTTT
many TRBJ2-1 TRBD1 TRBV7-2 CASSFYRGRRNEQFF TGTGCCAGCAGCTTTTACAGGGGGCGGAGGAATGAGCAGTTCTTC
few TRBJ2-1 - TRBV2 CASRSTGEQFF TGTGCCAGCAGATCGACTGGTGAGCAGTTCTTC
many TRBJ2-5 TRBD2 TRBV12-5 CASGPGTRGGRETQYF TGTGCTAGTGGTCCAGGGACTAGGGGGGGGAGAGAGACCCAGTACTTC
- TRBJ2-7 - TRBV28 CASSLFLSGGTYEQYF TGTGCCAGCAGTCTTTTCCTTTCAGGAGGAACCTACGAGCAGTACTTC
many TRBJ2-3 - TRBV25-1 CASGFIDSTDTQYF TGTGCCAGCGGATTCATCGACAGCACAGATACGCAGTATTTT
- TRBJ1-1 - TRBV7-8 CASSFLQASAFF TGTGCCAGCAGCTTTTTGCAGGCCTCGGCTTTCTTT
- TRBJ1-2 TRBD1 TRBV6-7 CASTQTGTGGHYGYTF TGTGCCAGCACACAAACCGGGACAGGGGGCCACTATGGCTACACCTTC
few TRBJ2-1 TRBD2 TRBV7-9 CASSWGLAGELDEQFF TGTGCCAGCAGCTGGGGACTAGCGGGAGAGTTGGATGAGCAGTTCTTC
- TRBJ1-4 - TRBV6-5 CASSYSGRAANEKLFF TGTGCCAGCAGTTACTCAGGCAGGGCAGCTAATGAAAAACTGTTTTTT
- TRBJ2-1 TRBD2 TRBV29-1 CSGAGGQQFF TGCAGCGGAGCGGGAGGGCAGCAGTTCTTC
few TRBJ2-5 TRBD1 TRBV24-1 CATRETGGLETQYF TGTGCCACCAGAGAGACAGGGGGCCTGGAGACCCAGTACTTC
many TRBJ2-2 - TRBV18 CASSFDRELFF TGTGCCAGCTCATTCGACAGGGAGCTGTTTTTT
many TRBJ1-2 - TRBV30 CAWRGLNYGYTF TGTGCCTGGAGGGGACTTAACTATGGCTACACCTTC
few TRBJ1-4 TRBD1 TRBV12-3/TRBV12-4 CASSFRQGGEKLFF TGTGCCAGCAGTTTCAGACAGGGTGGCGAAAAACTGTTTTTT
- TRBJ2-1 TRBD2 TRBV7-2 CASSLKVAGAGLPYNEQFF TGTGCCAGCAGCTTAAAGGTAGCGGGAGCTGGGCTGCCCTACAATGAGCAGTTCTTC
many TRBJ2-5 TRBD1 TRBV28 CASRDRMGEVAQYF TGTGCCAGCAGGGACAGGATGGGTGAGGTGGCCCAGTACTTC
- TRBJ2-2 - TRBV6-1 CASSFTPGGTGELFF TGTGCCAGCAGTTTTACGCCTGGCGGCACCGGGGAGCTGTTTTTT
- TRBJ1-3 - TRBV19 CASSIGRGSGTGNTIYF TGTGCCAGTAGTATTGGGCGCGGATCCGGTACTGGAAACACCATATATTTT
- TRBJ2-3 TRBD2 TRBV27 CASSLWPSGRTDTQYF TGTGCCAGCAGTTTATGGCCTAGCGGGAGAACAGATACGCAGTATTTT
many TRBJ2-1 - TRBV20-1 CSATRGYNEQFF TGCAGTGCCACCAGGGGCTACAATGAGCAGTTCTTC
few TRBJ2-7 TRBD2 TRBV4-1 CASSQGAPSGRKNEQYF TGCGCCAGCAGCCAAGGAGCCCCTAGCGGGAGGAAGAACGAGCAGTACTTC
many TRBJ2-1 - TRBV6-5 CASSYSEGSSYNEQFF TGTGCCAGCAGTTACTCGGAGGGAAGCTCCTACAATGAGCAGTTCTTC
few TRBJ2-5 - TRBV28 CASSAWRGVSETQYF TGTGCCAGCAGTGCATGGAGGGGGGTTAGCGAGACCCAGTACTTC
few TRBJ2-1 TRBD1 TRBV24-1 CATSDFTGTGGYNEQFF TGTGCCACCAGTGACTTTACCGGGACAGGGGGCTACAATGAGCAGTTCTTC
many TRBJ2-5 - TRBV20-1 CSVPWGTRETQYF TGCAGTGTCCCCTGGGGGACGCGGGAGACCCAGTACTTC
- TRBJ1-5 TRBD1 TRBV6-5 CASSYLPTGPNQPQHF TGTGCCAGCAGTTACCTACCGACAGGGCCAAATCAGCCCCAGCATTTT
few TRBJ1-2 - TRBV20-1 CSARDFSGLDYGYTF TGCAGTGCTAGAGATTTTTCGGGTTTAGATTATGGCTACACCTTC
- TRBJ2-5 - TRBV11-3 CATTPKQETQYF TGTGCCACAACCCCAAAACAAGAGACCCAGTACTTC
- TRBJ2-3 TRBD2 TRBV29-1 CSVDTSGTSTQYF TGCAGCGTAGATACTAGCGGGACCTCTACGCAGTATTTT
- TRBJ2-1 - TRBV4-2 CASSPFGYGTNDNEQFF TGTGCCAGCAGCCCATTCGGATACGGGACCAACGACAATGAGCAGTTCTTC
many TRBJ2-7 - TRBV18 CASSPRAGTASYEQYF TGTGCCAGCTCACCTCGAGCCGGGACCGCATCCTACGAGCAGTACTTC
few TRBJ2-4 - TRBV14 CASSLTADSLRENIQYF TGTGCCAGCAGCCTAACGGCGGACTCCTTGAGGGAGAACATTCAGTACTTC
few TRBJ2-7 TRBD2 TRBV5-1 CASSRSGAYEQYF TGCGCCAGCAGCCGAAGCGGGGCCTACGAGCAGTACTTC
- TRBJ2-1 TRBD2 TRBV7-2 CASSLRSGASYNEQFF TGTGCCAGCAGCTTAAGGAGCGGGGCCTCCTACAATGAGCAGTTCTTC
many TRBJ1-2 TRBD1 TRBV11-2 CASSAHPGQKYGYTF TGTGCCAGCAGCGCGCATCCGGGACAGAAATATGGCTACACCTTC
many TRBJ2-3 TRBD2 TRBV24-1 CATSDLELAGGTDTQYF TGTGCCACCAGTGATTTGGAACTAGCGGGAGGTACAGATACGCAGTATTTT
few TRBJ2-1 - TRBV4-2 CASSQESPSYNEQFF TGTGCCAGCAGCCAAGAGAGCCCCTCCTACAATGAGCAGTTCTTC